This is a list of T cell receptor beta chains from one sample in a study of a mutant IDH1 vaccine in newly diagnosed glioma. Some clones are missing from TCRdb's copy, which holds only in-frame ones; the method was immunoSEQ multiplex PCR. This table holds 70,000 to 95,000 clones, about 85% found once. The antigens of these receptors remain unknown. This specimen consisted of PBMCs, obtained from a glioma patient whose treatment included an IDH1 peptide vaccine. Receptors were obtained from a woman aged 50 to 65 with glioma. Each CDR3 is given with its conserved first and last residue. A D gene is named only where the DNA matches it firmly. Rows give clone size only sometimes, using once, few, many, or a class for an expanded clone.

clone_size	v_call	d_call	j_call	cdr3_nt	cdr3_aa
NA	TRBV28	NA	TRBJ2-5	TGTGCCAGCAGTCCCCCCGGAGCAGCTTTTCAAGAGACCCAGTACTTC	CASSPPGAAFQETQYF
few	TRBV4-1	NA	TRBJ1-1	TGCGCCAGCAGCCGGGGGCTCACTGAAGCTTTCTTT	CASSRGLTEAFF
NA	TRBV15	NA	TRBJ2-7	TGTGCCACCAGCAGAGATATCTCCTACGAGCAGTACTTC	CATSRDISYEQYF
NA	TRBV9	NA	TRBJ2-1	TGTGCCAGCAGCCCCAACCTGCTGACCTACAATGAGCAGTTCTTC	CASSPNLLTYNEQFF
NA	TRBV6-1	NA	TRBJ1-2	TGTGCCAGCAGTGAAGGCCAGTTTCTTAACTATGGCTACACCTTC	CASSEGQFLNYGYTF
NA	TRBV2	TRBD1	TRBJ2-5	TGTGCCAGCGGACAGGGGCAAGAGACCCAGTACTTC	CASGQGQETQYF
NA	TRBV6-4	TRBD1	TRBJ1-3	TGTGCCAGCAGTGACCCGGGGACAGGGGCTGGAAACACCATATATTTT	CASSDPGTGAGNTIYF
NA	TRBV11-2	TRBD1	TRBJ1-1	TGTGCCAGCAGGGGGGGACAGGAGAACACTGAAGCTTTCTTT	CASRGGQENTEAFF
NA	TRBV10-3	NA	TRBJ2-3	TGTGCCATCAGTGAGTCGGGGGATACGCAGTATTTT	CAISESGDTQYF
NA	TRBV7-9	NA	TRBJ1-2	TGTGCCAGCAGCCCACCCCTGGGACTGGGGGACTATGGCTACACCTTC	CASSPPLGLGDYGYTF
NA	TRBV18	NA	TRBJ2-1	TGTGCCAGCTCACCTATCGGGTCTGGTGAGCAGTTCTTC	CASSPIGSGEQFF
NA	TRBV5-6	NA	TRBJ1-2	TGTGCCAGCAGCCTGAGGGGTTGGCAGGAAAAGGGCTACACCTTC	CASSLRGWQEKGYTF
NA	TRBV28	TRBD2	TRBJ2-2	TGTGCCAGCAGTAAATTCGGACTAGCGGGAGAGGGCGGGGAGCTGTTTTTT	CASSKFGLAGEGGELFF
NA	TRBV7-7	NA	TRBJ2-5	TGTGCTAGCAGCCGGGACTTTCAAGAGACCCAGTACTTC	CASSRDFQETQYF
NA	TRBV6-6	TRBD1	TRBJ2-7	TGTGCCAGCAGTTCCGGACAGGGGCCATACGAGCAGTACTTC	CASSSGQGPYEQYF
few	TRBV28	TRBD1	TRBJ1-2	TGTGCCAGCAGTTTAACCGGGACAGGGGGTCTCGCTAACTATGGCTACACCTTC	CASSLTGTGGLANYGYTF